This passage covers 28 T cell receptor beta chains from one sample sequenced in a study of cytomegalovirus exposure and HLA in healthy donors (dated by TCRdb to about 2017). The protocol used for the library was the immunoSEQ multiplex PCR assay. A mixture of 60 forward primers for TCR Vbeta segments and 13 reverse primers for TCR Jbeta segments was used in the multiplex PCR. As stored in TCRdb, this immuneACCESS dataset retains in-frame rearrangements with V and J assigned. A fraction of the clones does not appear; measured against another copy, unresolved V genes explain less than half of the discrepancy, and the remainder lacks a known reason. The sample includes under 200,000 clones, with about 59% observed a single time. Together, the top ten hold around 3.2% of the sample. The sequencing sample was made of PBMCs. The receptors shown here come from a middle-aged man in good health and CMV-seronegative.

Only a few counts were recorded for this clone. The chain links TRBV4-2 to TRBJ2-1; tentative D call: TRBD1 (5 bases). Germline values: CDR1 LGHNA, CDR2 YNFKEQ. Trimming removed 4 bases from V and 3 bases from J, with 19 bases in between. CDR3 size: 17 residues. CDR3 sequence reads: CASSLQRQAGFYNEQFF. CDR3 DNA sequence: TGTGCCAGCAGCCTCCAGAGGCAGGCAGGGTTCTACAATGAGCAGTTCTTC.

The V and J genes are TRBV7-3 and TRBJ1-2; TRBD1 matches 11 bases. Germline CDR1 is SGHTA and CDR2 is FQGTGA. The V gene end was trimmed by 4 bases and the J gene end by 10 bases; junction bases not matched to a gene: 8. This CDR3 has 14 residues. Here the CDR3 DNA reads TGTGCCAGCAGCTGGGACAGGGGGAAAATCCCCTACACCTTC. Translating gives CASSWDRGKIPYTF.

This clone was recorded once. This chain's CDR3 is CASSWAPQETQYF. Written as DNA, the CDR3 is TGTGCCAGCAGTTGGGCCCCCCAAGAGACCCAGTACTTC. The chain uses TRBV27 and TRBJ2-5; unclear D gene. V gave up 4 bases and J gave up 1 base, with 7 bases separating them. The CDR3 is 13 residues long. Per germline, CDR1 MNHEY and CDR2 SMNVEV (reference sequence).

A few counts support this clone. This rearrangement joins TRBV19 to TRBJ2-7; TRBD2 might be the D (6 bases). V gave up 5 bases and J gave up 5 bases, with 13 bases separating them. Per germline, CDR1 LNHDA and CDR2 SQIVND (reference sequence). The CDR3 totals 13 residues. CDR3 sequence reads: CASSPTRQNEQYF. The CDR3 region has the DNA TGTGCCAGTAGTCCGACTAGACAGAACGAGCAGTACTTC.

The CDR3 DNA is TGTGCCAGCAGCTTCGCGGATTTCTACAATGAGCAGTTCTTC. Translation: CASSFADFYNEQFF. The chain employs TRBV7-8 and TRBJ2-1; no clear D gene. Germline V gives CDR1 SGHVS, CDR2 FQNEAQ. This CDR3 is built from 14 residues. Trimming took off 3 bases at V and 3 bases at J, with 9 bases between the two ends.

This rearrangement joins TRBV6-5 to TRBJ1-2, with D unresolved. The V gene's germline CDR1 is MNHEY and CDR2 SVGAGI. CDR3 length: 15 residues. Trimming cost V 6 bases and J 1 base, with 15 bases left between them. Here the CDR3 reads CASRSARRINYGYTF. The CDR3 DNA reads TGTGCCAGCAGATCCGCTCGGCGGATTAACTATGGCTACACCTTC.

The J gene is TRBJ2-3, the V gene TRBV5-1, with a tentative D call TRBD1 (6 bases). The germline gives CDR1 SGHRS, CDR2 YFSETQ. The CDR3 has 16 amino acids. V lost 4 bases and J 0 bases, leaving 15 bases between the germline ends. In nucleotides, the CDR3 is TGCGCCAGCAGCCACAGGGCAGCATCTAGCACAGATACGCAGTATTTT. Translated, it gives CASSHRAASSTDTQYF.

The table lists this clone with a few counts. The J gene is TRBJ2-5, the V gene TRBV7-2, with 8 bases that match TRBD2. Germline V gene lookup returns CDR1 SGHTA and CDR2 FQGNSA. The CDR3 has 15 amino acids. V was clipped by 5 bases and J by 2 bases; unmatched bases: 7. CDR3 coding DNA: TGTGCCAGCAGCAGGGAAGCGGGGGAACAAGAGACCCAGTACTTC. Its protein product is CASSREAGEQETQYF.

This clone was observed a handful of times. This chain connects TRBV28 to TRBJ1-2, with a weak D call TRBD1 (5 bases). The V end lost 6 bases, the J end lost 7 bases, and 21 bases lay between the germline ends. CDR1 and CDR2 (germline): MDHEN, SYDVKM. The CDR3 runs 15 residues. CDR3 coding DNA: TGTGCCAGCAGCTCATCCCCCAGGGTCTGGGGTGGCTACACCTTC. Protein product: CASSSSPRVWGGYTF.

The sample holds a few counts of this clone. This chain's CDR3 is CASSIARNYEQYF. CDR3 sequence (DNA): TGTGCCAGTAGTATAGCCCGTAACTACGAGCAGTACTTC. J is TRBJ2-7 and V is TRBV19; D unclear. The CDR3 has 13 amino acids. Germline CDR1 LNHDA, CDR2 SQIVND (reference sequence). The ends were cut back, 1 base at V and 3 bases at J, with 7 bases in the middle.

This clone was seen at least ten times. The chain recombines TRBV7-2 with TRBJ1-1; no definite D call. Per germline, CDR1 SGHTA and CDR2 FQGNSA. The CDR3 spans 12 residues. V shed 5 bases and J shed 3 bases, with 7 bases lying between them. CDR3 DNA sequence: TGTGCCAGCAGCAAATCTCACACTGAAGCTTTCTTT. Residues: CASSKSHTEAFF.

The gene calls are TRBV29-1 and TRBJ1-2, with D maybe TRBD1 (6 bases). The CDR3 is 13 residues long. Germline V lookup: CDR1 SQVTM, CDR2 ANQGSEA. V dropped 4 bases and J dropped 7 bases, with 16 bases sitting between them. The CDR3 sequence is CSVGSGGAGGYTF. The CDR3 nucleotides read TGCAGCGTTGGGAGTGGGGGGGCCGGTGGCTACACCTTC.

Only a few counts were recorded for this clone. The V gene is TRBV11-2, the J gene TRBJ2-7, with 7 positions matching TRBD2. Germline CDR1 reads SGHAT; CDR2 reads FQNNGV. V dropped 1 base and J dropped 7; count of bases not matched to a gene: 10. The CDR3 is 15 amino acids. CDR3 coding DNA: TGTGCCAGCAGCTTAGGCTGGGATCCTAGCGGAGAGCAGTACTTC. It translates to CASSLGWDPSGEQYF. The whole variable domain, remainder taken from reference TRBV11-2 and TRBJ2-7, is EAGVAQSPRYKIIEKRQSVAFWCNPISGHATLYWYQQILGQGPKLLIQFQNNGVVDDSQLPKDRFSAERLKGVDSTLKIQPAKLEDSAVYLCASSLGWDPSGEQYFGPGTRLTVT.

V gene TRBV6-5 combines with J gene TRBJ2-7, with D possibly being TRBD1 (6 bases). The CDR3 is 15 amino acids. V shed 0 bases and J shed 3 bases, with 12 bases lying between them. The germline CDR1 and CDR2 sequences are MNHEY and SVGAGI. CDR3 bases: TGTGCCAGCAGTTACTCGGCAGGGGCGATCTACGAGCAGTACTTC. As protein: CASSYSAGAIYEQYF.

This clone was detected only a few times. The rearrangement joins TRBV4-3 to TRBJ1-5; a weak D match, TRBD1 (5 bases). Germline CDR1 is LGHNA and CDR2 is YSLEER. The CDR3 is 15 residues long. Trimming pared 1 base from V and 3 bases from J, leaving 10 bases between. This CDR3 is CASSQGGGANQPQHF. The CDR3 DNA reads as TGCGCCAGCAGCCAAGGGGGAGGGGCCAATCAGCCCCAGCATTTT.

In DNA, the CDR3 is TGTGCCAGCAGCGGCGGGACAGTCCAAGAGACCCAGTACTTC. It specifies CASSGGTVQETQYF. V is TRBV7-8 and J is TRBJ2-5; D perhaps matches TRBD1 (7 bases). CDR1 and CDR2 from the germline V gene are SGHVS and FQNEAQ. This CDR3 spans 14 amino acids. The V end was cut by 5 bases, the J end by 1 base, with 11 bases between.

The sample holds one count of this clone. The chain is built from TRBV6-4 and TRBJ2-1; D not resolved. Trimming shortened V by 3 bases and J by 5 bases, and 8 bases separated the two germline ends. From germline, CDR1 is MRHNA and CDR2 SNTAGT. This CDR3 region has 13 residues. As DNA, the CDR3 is TGTGCCAGCAGTGAAGAGAGAAACAATGAGCAGTTCTTC. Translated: CASSEERNNEQFF.

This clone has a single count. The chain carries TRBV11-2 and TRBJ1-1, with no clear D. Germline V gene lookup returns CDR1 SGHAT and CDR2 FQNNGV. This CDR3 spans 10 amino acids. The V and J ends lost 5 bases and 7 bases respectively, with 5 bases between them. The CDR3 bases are TGTGCCAGCAGCACCAGTGAAGCTTTCTTT. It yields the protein CASSTSEAFF.

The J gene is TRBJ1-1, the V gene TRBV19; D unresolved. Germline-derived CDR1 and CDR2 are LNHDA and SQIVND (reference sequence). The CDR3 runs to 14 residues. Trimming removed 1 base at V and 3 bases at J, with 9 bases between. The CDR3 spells CASSIGITDTEAFF. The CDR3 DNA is TGTGCCAGTAGTATAGGTATCACGGACACTGAAGCTTTCTTT. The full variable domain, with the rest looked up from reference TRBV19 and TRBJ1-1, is DGGITQSPKYLFRKEGQNVTLSCEQNLNHDAMYWYRQDPGQGLRLIYYSQIVNDFQKGDIAEGYSVSREKKESFPLTVTSAQKNPTAFYLCASSIGITDTEAFFGQGTRLTVV.

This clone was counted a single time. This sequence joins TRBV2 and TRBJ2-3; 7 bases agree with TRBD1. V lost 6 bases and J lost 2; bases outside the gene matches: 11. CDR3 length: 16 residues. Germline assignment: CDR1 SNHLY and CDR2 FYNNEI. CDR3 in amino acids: CASSSHLDRTTDTQYF. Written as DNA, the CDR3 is TGTGCCAGCAGCTCCCACTTGGACAGGACCACAGATACGCAGTATTTT.

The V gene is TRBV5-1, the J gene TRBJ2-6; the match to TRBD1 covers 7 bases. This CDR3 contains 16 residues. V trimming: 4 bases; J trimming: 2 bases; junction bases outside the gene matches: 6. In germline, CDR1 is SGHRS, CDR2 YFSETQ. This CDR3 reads CASSIDRVAGANVLTF. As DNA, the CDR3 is TGCGCCAGCAGCATAGACAGGGTAGCTGGGGCCAACGTCCTGACTTTC.

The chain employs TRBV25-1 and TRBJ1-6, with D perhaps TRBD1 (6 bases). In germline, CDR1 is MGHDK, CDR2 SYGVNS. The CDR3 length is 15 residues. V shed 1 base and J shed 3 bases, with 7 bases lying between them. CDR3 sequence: CASSESGDYNSPLHF. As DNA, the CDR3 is TGTGCCAGCAGTGAATCAGGGGACTATAATTCACCCCTCCACTTT. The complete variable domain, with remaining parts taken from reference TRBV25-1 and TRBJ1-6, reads EADIYQTPRYLVIGTGKKITLECSQTMGHDKMYWYQQDPGMELHLIHYSYGVNSTEKGDLSSESTVSRIRTEHFPLTLESARPSHTSQYLCASSESGDYNSPLHFGNGTRLTVT.

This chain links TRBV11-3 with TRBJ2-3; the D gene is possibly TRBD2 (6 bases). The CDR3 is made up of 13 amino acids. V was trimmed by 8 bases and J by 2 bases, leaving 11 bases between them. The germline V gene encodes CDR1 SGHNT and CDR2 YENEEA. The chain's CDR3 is CASLASATDTQYF. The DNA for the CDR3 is TGTGCCAGCCTGGCTAGCGCCACAGATACGCAGTATTTT.

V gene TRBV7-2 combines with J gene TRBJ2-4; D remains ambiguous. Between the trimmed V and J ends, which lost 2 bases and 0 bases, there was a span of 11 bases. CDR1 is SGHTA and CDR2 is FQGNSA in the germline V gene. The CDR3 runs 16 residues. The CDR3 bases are TGTGCCAGCAGCTTAAACCAGGAACTAGCCAAAAACATTCAGTACTTC. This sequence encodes CASSLNQELAKNIQYF. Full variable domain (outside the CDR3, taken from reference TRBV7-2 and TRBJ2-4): GAGVSQSPSNKVTEKGKDVELRCDPISGHTALYWYRQSLGQGLEFLIYFQGNSAPDKSGLPSDRFSAERTGGSVSTLTIQRTQQEDSAVYLCASSLNQELAKNIQYFGAGTRLSVL.

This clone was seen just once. The CDR3 loop is CASSSHGLAGGPDTQYF. In DNA form, the CDR3 reads TGTGCCAGCAGCTCCCACGGACTAGCGGGGGGGCCAGATACGCAGTATTTT. The chain has TRBV11-2 and TRBJ2-3; 15 nucleotides line up with TRBD2. CDR1 and CDR2 from the germline V gene are SGHAT and FQNNGV. The CDR3 runs to 17 residues. Trimming removed 4 bases from V and 4 bases from J; junction bases left unmatched: 6.

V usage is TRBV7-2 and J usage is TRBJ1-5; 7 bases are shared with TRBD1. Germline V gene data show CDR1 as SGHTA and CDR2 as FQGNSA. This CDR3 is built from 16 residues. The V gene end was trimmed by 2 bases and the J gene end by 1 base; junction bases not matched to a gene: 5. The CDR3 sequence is CASSLFGTDSNQPQHF. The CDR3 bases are TGTGCCAGCAGCTTATTTGGGACAGACAGCAATCAGCCCCAGCATTTT. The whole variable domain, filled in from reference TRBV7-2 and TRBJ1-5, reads GAGVSQSPSNKVTEKGKDVELRCDPISGHTALYWYRQSLGQGLEFLIYFQGNSAPDKSGLPSDRFSAERTGGSVSTLTIQRTQQEDSAVYLCASSLFGTDSNQPQHFGDGTRLSIL.

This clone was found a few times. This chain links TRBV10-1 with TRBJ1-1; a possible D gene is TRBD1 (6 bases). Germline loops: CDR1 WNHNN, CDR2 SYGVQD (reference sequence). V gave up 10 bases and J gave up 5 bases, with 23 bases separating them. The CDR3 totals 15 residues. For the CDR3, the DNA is TGCGCCATTCCCCCCAGGGGCCCCCTAAAGACTGAAGCTTTCTTT. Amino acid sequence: CAIPPRGPLKTEAFF.

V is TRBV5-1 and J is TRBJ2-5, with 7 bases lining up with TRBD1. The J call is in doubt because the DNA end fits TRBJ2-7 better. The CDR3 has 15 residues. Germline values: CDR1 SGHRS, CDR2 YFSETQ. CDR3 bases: TGCGCCAGCAGCTACACCGGGACAGCGGTTGACGAGCAGTACTTC. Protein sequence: CASSYTGTAVDEQYF.